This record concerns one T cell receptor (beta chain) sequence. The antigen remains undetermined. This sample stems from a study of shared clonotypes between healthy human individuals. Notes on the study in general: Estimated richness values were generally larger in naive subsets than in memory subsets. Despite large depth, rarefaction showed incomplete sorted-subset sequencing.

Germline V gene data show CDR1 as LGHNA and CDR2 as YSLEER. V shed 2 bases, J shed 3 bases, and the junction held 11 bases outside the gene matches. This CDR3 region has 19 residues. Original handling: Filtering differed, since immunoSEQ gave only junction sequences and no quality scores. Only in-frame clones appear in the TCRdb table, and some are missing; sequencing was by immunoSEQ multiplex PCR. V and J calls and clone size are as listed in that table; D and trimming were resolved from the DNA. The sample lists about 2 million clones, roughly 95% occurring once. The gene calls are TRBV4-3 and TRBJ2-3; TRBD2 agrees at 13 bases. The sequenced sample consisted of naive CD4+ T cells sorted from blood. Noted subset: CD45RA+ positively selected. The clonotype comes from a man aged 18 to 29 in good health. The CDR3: CASSQFPTGLAGVTDTQYF. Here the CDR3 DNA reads TGCGCCAGCAGCCAATTCCCAACCGGACTAGCGGGAGTAACAGATACGCAGTATTTT.